The rows below give T cell receptor beta chains drawn from one sample of a study of cytomegalovirus exposure and HLA in healthy donors. The assay was immunoSEQ multiplex PCR, and TCRdb's table has in-frame clones only and misses some. Among about 160,000 clones listed, over 70% were seen once. The sequencing sample was made of PBMCs. These receptors were obtained from a man over 45 in good health and CMV-seropositive. The CDR3 runs from the conserved cysteine through the conserved F or W. D genes are given only for firm matches. Where a row states a size, it is once, few, many or the class of an expanded clone; other rows omit it.

d_call	clone_size	v_call	j_call	cdr3_nt	cdr3_aa
TRBD1	.	TRBV27	TRBJ1-2	TGTGCCAGCCGATACTCCGGGACAGGGTTTGGCTACACCTTC	CASRYSGTGFGYTF
TRBD2	.	TRBV9	TRBJ2-1	TGTGCCAGCAGCGCCCAGTACCCAACTAGCGGGGGGAAAAATGAGCAGTTCTTC	CASSAQYPTSGGKNEQFF
.	.	TRBV6-5	TRBJ2-7	TGTGCCAGCAGTCCTCCAAACCCCCGGTACGAGCAGTACTTC	CASSPPNPRYEQYF
TRBD2	.	TRBV28	TRBJ2-4	TGTGCCAGCAGTTTACCCGGGACTAGCGTATACATTCAGTACTTC	CASSLPGTSVYIQYF
.	.	TRBV4-3	TRBJ1-5	TGCGCCAGCAGCCCGCTCCTCATTCAGGGTAATCAGCCCCAGCATTTT	CASSPLLIQGNQPQHF
.	.	TRBV9	TRBJ1-3	TGTGCCAGCAGCGTATATCTTGGAAACACCATATATTTT	CASSVYLGNTIYF
.	.	TRBV30	TRBJ2-7	TGTGCCTGGAGTGTTACAGGCCAGACCTACGAGCAGTACTTC	CAWSVTGQTYEQYF
.	.	TRBV5-4	TRBJ2-5	TGTGCCAGCAGCTTACAGCGGGTTGGGGCCCAGTACTTC	CASSLQRVGAQYF
TRBD2	.	TRBV5-4	TRBJ2-1	TGTGCCAGCAGCCAGACTAGCGGGAGCAGAAATGAGCAGTTCTTC	CASSQTSGSRNEQFF
.	.	TRBV7-2	TRBJ1-1	TGTGCCAGCAGCCGCGACAGGACGAACACTGAAGCTTTCTTT	CASSRDRTNTEAFF
.	.	TRBV2	TRBJ2-1	TGTGCCAGCACCGGGGATGTTGGCGGTGAGCAGTTCTTC	CASTGDVGGEQFF
.	.	TRBV13	TRBJ1-4	TGTGCCAGCAGCATTATGGGGGGGGAGGAAAAACTGTTTTTT	CASSIMGGEEKLFF
.	.	TRBV11-2	TRBJ2-2	TGTGCCAGCAGAGACATTAGGGAGGCCAACACCGGGGAGCTGTTTTTT	CASRDIREANTGELFF
TRBD2	.	TRBV7-9	TRBJ2-2	TGTGCCAGCAGCCCGCTCGGACTAGCGGGGGGGCCGGACACCGGGGAGCTGTTTTTT	CASSPLGLAGGPDTGELFF
TRBD1	once	TRBV28	TRBJ2-7	TGTGCCAGCAGTTCGACAGGGATTAACTACGAGCAGTACTTC	CASSSTGINYEQYF
TRBD2	few	TRBV5-1	TRBJ2-3	TGCGCCAGCAGCCCCGGACTAGGAGGGGGCACAGATACGCAGTATTTT	CASSPGLGGGTDTQYF
TRBD2	.	TRBV4-2	TRBJ2-2	TGTGCCAGCAGCCAAGGGAGTACGGGGGGGGCCGGGGAGCTGTTTTTT	CASSQGSTGGAGELFF
TRBD2	.	TRBV19	TRBJ2-1	TGTGCCAGCCGGGTGAAAGCGGGACCCTATGAGCAGTTCTTC	CASRVKAGPYEQFF
TRBD2	.	TRBV6-1	TRBJ2-3	TGTGCCAGCAGTGAAAGAGGGGTAGCGGGGGGGTGGTCAGATACGCAGTATTTT	CASSERGVAGGWSDTQYF
.	.	TRBV5-5	TRBJ1-2	TGTGCCAGCAGCTTGTTTACAGGGAACTATGGCTACACCTTC	CASSLFTGNYGYTF
.	.	TRBV9	TRBJ2-3	TGTGCCAGCAGCCCCAGGACTACATACACAGATACGCAGTATTTT	CASSPRTTYTDTQYF
TRBD2	.	TRBV4-1	TRBJ2-7	TGCGCCAGCAGCCCCGGGACTAGCGGGGGCTACGAGCAGTACTTC	CASSPGTSGGYEQYF
TRBD2	.	TRBV10-1	TRBJ2-3	TGCGCCAGCAGTAAACTAGCGGGGGCCTCTAGCACAGATACGCAGTATTTT	CASSKLAGASSTDTQYF
TRBD1	.	TRBV6-6	TRBJ1-2	TGTGCCAGCACGACCAAGGGACAGAGCTATGGCTACACCTTC	CASTTKGQSYGYTF
TRBD1	.	TRBV30	TRBJ1-1	TGTGCCTGGAGCAGGGGGGTGAACACTGAAGCTTTCTTT	CAWSRGVNTEAFF
TRBD2	.	TRBV18	TRBJ2-7	TGTGCCAGCTCACCACCGGGATGGACTAGCGCCTACGAGCAGTACTTC	CASSPPGWTSAYEQYF
.	.	TRBV6-1	TRBJ1-2	TGTGCCAGCGTGCTACAGGAAGTAGACTATGGCTACACCTTC	CASVLQEVDYGYTF
TRBD2	.	TRBV11-2	TRBJ2-2	TGTGCCAGCAGCTGGACTAGCGGGACCGGGGAGCTGTTTTTT	CASSWTSGTGELFF
TRBD2	.	TRBV7-6	TRBJ2-3	TGTGCCAGCAGCGCGGGACTAGGAGATACGCAGTATTTT	CASSAGLGDTQYF
.	.	TRBV18	TRBJ1-1	TGTGCCAGCTCACCAGGACAGTCCACTGAAGCTTTCTTT	CASSPGQSTEAFF
TRBD2	.	TRBV11-1	TRBJ2-7	TGTGCCAGCAGCATTCTAGCGGGATCCGAGCAGTACTTC	CASSILAGSEQYF
TRBD2	.	TRBV4-2	TRBJ2-2	TGTGCCAGCAGCCAAGGATTAGCGGGAGGCCGAAACACCGGGGAGCTGTTTTTT	CASSQGLAGGRNTGELFF
TRBD1	.	TRBV28	TRBJ1-4	TGTGCCAGTAGAGACAGGGGGGAAAAACTGTTTTTT	CASRDRGEKLFF
.	.	TRBV5-6	TRBJ1-5	TGTGCCAGCAGCACGATGGGGGACTGGTCAAATCAGCCCCAGCATTTT	CASSTMGDWSNQPQHF
.	.	TRBV5-6	TRBJ2-5	TGTGCCAGCAGCTTGGTTCCGAGGAGTGAGACCCAGTACTTC	CASSLVPRSETQYF